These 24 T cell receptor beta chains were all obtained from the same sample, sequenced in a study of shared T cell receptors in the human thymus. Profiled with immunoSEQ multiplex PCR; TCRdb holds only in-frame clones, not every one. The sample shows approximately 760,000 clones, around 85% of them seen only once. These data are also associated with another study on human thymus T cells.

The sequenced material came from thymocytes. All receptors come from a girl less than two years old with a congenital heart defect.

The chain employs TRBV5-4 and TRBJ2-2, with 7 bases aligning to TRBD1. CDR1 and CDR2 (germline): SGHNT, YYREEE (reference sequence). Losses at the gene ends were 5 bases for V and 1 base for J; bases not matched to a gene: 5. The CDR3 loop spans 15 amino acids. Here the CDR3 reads CASRANRGNTGELFF. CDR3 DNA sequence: TGTGCCAGCAGGGCCAACAGGGGGAACACCGGGGAGCTGTTTTTT.

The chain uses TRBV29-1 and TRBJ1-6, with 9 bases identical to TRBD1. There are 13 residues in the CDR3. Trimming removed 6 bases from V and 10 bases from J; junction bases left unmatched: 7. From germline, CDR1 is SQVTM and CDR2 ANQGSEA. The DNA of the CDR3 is TGCAGCGTCCGACAGGGGGTTAGATCACCCCTCCACTTT. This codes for CSVRQGVRSPLHF.

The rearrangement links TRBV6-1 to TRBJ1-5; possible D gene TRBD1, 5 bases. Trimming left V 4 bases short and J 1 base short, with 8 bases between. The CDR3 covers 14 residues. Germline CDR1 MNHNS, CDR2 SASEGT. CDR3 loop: CASSGGGSNQPQHF. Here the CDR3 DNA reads TGTGCCAGCAGTGGGGGGGGGAGCAATCAGCCCCAGCATTTT.

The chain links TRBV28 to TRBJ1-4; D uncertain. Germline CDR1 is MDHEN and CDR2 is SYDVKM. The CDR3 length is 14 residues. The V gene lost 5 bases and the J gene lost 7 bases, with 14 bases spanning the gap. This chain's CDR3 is CASSPIQYIEKLFF. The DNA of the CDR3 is TGTGCCAGCAGTCCCATTCAGTACATTGAAAAACTGTTTTTT.

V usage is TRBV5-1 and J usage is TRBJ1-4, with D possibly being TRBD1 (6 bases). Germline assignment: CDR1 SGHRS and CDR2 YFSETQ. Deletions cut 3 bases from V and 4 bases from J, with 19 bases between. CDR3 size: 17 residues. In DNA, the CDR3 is TGCGCCAGCAGCTCCCAGCCACACACAGGGCGTAATGAAAAACTGTTTTTT. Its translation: CASSSQPHTGRNEKLFF.

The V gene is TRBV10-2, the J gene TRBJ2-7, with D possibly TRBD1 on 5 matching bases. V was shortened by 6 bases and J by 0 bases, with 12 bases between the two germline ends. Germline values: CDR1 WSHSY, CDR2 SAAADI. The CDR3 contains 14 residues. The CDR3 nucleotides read TGCGCCAGCAGAGACAGCCTTAACTCCTACGAGCAGTACTTC. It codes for CASRDSLNSYEQYF.

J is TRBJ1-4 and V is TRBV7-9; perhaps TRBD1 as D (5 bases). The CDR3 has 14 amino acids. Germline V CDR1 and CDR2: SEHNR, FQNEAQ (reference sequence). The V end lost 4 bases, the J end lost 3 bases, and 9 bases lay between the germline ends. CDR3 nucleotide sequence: TGTGCCAGCAGCTCAAGGGGCCCTAATGAAAAACTGTTTTTT. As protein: CASSSRGPNEKLFF.

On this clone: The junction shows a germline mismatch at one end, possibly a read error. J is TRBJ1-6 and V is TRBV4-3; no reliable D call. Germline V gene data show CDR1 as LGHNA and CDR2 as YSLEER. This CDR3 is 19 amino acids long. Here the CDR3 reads CASSQGNRQHQRYDSPLHF. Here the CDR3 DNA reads TGCGCCAGCAGCCAAGGTAATAGACAACATCAACGCTATGATTCACCCCTCCACTTT.

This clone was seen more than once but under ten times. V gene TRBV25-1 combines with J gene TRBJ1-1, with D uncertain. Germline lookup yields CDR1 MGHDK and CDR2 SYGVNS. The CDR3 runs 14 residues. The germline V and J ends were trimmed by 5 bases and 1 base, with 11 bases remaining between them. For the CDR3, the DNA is TGTGCCAGCAGTCCCCTGGGGAGGAACACTGAAGCTTTCTTT. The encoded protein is CASSPLGRNTEAFF.

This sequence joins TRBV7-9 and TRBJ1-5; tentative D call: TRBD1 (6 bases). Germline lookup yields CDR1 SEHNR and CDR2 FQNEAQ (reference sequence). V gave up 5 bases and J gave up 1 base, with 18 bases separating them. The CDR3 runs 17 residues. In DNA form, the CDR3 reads TGTGCCAGCAGCGAAGACCGGGACACTCAAAGCAATCAGCCCCAGCATTTT. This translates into CASSEDRDTQSNQPQHF.

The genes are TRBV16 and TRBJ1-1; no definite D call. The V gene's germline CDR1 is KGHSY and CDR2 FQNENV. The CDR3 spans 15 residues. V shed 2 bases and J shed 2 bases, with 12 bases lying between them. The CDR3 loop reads CASSQMGSFNTEAFF. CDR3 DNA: TGTGCCAGCAGCCAAATGGGCAGTTTTAACACTGAAGCTTTCTTT.

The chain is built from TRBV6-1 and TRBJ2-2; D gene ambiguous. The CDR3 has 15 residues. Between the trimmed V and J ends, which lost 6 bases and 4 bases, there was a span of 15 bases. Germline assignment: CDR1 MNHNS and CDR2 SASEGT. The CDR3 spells CASSLRVSSTGELFF. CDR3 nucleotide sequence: TGTGCCAGCAGCCTCCGGGTATCGAGCACCGGGGAGCTGTTTTTT.

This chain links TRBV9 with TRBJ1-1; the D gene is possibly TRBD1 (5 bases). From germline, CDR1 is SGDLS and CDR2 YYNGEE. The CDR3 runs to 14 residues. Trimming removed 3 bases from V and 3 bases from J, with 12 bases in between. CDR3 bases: TGTGCCAGCAGCGCGACACCAGGGTACACTGAAGCTTTCTTT. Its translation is CASSATPGYTEAFF.

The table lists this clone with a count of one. In nucleotides, the CDR3 is TGTGCCAGCAGTCTCAGTTTTGGGCAGGGACTAGCCAAAAACATTCAGTACTTC. Translation: CASSLSFGQGLAKNIQYF. The chain carries TRBV2 and TRBJ2-4; D possibly corresponds to TRBD2 (6 bases). Germline values: CDR1 SNHLY, CDR2 FYNNEI. Trimming removed 5 bases from V and 0 bases from J, with 20 bases in between. The length of the CDR3 is 18 residues.

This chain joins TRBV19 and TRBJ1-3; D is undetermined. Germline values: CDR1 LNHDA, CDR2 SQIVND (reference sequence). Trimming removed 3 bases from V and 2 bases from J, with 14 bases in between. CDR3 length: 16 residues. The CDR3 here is CASSMRSLLTGNTIYF. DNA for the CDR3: TGTGCCAGTAGTATGCGGAGTCTCTTGACTGGAAACACCATATATTTT.

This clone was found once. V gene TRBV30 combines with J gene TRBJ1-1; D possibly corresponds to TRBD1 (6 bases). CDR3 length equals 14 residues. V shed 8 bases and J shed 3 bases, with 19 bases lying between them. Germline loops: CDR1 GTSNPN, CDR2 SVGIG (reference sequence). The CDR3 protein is CARGNGQNHTEAFF. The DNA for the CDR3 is TGTGCCCGGGGTAATGGACAGAACCACACTGAAGCTTTCTTT.

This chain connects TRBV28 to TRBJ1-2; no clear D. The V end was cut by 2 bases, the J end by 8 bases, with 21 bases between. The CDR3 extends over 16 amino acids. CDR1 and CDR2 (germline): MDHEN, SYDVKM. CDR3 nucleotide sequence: TGTGCCAGCAGTTTAAACCCCCGAGGTGTCTCGGGGGGCTACACCTTC. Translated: CASSLNPRGVSGGYTF.

CDR3 nucleotides: TGTGCCAGTAGTGTCGGGGGGACCCGCCAAATTTCACCCCTCCACTTT. Amino acid sequence: CASSVGGTRQISPLHF. The chain is built from TRBV19 and TRBJ1-6, with D maybe TRBD1 (5 bases). Per the germline V gene, CDR1 is LNHDA and CDR2 is SQIVND (reference sequence). The CDR3 is made up of 16 amino acids. V gave up 5 bases and J gave up 9 bases, with 20 bases separating them. The variable domain in full, completed from reference TRBV19 and TRBJ1-6, reads DGGITQSPKYLFRKEGQNVTLSCEQNLNHDAMYWYRQDPGQGLRLIYYSQIVNDFQKGDIAEGYSVSREKKESFPLTVTSAQKNPTAFYLCASSVGGTRQISPLHFGNGTRLTVT.

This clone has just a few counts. As DNA, the CDR3 is TGTGCCATTAACCCGGGACAGCAGCCCCTTGAAGCTTTCTTT. The encoded protein is CAINPGQQPLEAFF. V gene TRBV7-9 combines with J gene TRBJ1-1; 7 nucleotides align to TRBD1. The length of the CDR3 is 14 residues. J was trimmed by 7 bases and V by 10 bases; bases with no gene match: 15. Germline lookup yields CDR1 SEHNR and CDR2 FQNEAQ (reference sequence).

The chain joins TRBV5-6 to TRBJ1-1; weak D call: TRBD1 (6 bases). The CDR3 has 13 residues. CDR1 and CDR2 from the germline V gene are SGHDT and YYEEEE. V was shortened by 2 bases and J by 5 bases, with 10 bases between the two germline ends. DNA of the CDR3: TGTGCCAGCAGCTTTATAGGGGGAACTGAAGCTTTCTTT. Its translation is CASSFIGGTEAFF. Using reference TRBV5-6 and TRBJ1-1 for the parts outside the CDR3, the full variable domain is DAGVTQSPTHLIKTRGQQVTLRCSPKSGHDTVSWYQQALGQGPQFIFQYYEEEERQRGNFPDRFSGHQFPNYSSELNVNALLLGDSALYLCASSFIGGTEAFFGQGTRLTVV.

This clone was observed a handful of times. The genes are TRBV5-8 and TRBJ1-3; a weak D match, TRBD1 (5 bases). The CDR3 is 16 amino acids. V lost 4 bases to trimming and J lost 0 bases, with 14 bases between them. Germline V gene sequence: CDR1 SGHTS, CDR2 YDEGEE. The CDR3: CASSATVNFSGNTIYF. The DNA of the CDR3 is TGTGCCAGCAGCGCGACAGTGAACTTCTCTGGAAACACCATATATTTT.

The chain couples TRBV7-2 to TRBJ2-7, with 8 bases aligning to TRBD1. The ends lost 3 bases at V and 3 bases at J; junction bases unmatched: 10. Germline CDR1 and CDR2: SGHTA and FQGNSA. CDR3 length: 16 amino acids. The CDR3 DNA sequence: TGTGCCAGCAGCTTCCCACCGGGACAGGAAGTCTACGAGCAGTACTTC. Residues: CASSFPPGQEVYEQYF.

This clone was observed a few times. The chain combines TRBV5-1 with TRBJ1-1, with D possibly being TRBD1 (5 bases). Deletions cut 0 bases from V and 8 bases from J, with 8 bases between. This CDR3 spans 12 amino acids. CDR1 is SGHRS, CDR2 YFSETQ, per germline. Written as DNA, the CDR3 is TGCGCCAGCAGCTTGGCAGGGCAAGAAGCTTTCTTT. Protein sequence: CASSLAGQEAFF. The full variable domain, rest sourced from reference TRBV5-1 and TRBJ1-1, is KAGVTQTPRYLIKTRGQQVTLSCSPISGHRSVSWYQQTPGQGLQFLFEYFSETQRNKGNFPGRFSGRQFSNSRSEMNVSTLELGDSALYLCASSLAGQEAFFGQGTRLTVV.

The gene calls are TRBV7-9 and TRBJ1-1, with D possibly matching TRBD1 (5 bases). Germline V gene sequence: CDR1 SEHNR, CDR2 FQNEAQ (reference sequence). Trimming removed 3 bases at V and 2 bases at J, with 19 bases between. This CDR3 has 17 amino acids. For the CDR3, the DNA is TGTGCCAGCAGCTTTGGGCAGGAATGGGGCGTAAACACTGAAGCTTTCTTT. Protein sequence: CASSFGQEWGVNTEAFF.